This T cell receptor (beta chain) is drawn from a study of vaccination and CD4 T cells after COVID-19. Study as a whole: Drawing of post-COVID samples took place a median around 110 days after diagnosis (range 35 to 161).

The CDR3 extends over 13 amino acids. Looked up from germline, CDR1 is SEHNR and CDR2 is FQNEAQ (reference sequence). V lost 1 base and J lost 7, with 11 bases in between. Noted treatment: roughly 11-day PBMC culture with coronavirus spike peptide pools or control peptides (ViraFEST assay). Under the ViraFEST approach, antigen-specific T cells were expanded with peptide pools and TCRs subsequently sequenced. This clonotype turned up a few times. No antigen is known for it. Oncomine TCR Beta short-read sequencing was applied to DNA from cultured CD4+ T cells. Investigators obtained genomic DNA by extraction from cultured CD4+ T cells. TCRdb re-derived calls from the PCR reads in MiXCR, one entry per CDR3 protein. The sample records around 12,000 distinct CDR3 sequences, around 60% being singletons.

The sequenced sample consisted of CD4+ T cells from blood, cultured in vitro. This TCR was recovered from a human donor who had recovered from COVID-19. V usage is TRBV7-9 and J usage is TRBJ2-7; D is ambiguous. The CDR3 region has the DNA TGTGCCAGCAGCTTAGGGAGCCTGGGGGAGCAGTACTTC. Translation: CASSLGSLGEQYF.